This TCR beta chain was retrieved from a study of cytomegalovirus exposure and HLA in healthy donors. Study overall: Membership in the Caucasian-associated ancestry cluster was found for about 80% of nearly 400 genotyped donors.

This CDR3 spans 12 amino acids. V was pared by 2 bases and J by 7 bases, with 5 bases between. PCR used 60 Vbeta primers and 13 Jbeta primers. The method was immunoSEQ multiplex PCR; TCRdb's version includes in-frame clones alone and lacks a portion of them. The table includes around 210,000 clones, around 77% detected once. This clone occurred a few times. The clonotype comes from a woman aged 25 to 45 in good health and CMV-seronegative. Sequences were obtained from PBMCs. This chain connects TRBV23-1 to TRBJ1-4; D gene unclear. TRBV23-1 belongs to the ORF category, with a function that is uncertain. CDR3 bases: TGCGCCAGCAGTCAAGCGGGTGAAAAACTGTTTTTT. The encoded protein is CASSQAGEKLFF.